Listed below are T cell receptor beta chains from one sample, sequenced in a study of technical replicates of blood from four donors. TCRdb keeps only in-frame clones here, not all; method: immunoSEQ multiplex PCR. The sample includes about 69,000 clones, roughly 88% of them seen just once. The sample consisted of PBMCs. The receptors stem from a human donor in good health. Some clones in this sample may be carry-over from other donors' samples. CDR3s include the opening cysteine and the closing phenylalanine or tryptophan. A D gene is named only where the DNA matches it firmly. Size values are once, few and many counts, or a class for expanded clones, and some rows have none.

>TRBJ2-5|TRBD2|-|TRBV5-1
TGCGCCAGCAGCTTAAGCGGGGGGAACCAAGAGACCCAGTACTTC
CASSLSGGNQETQYF
>TRBJ2-7|TRBD2|-|TRBV5-1
TGCGCCAGCAGCTTGGCTCCGGGACTAGCGGCCTCCTACGAGCAGTACTTC
CASSLAPGLAASYEQYF
>TRBJ1-4|-|-|TRBV7-2
TGTGCCAGCAGCTTAGAGCCTAATGAAAAACTGTTTTTT
CASSLEPNEKLFF
>TRBJ2-7|-|-|TRBV4-2
TGTGCCAGCAGCCCCTACGCAGGCGACGCCTACGAGCAGTACTTC
CASSPYAGDAYEQYF
>TRBJ1-4|-|-|TRBV7-2
TGTGCCAGCAGCTTAGGGACATCCAGAACGGGAGTAGAAAAACTGTTTTTT
CASSLGTSRTGVEKLFF
>TRBJ2-7|TRBD2|-|TRBV11-3
TGTGCCAGCAGCTCCGGTAGGGAGGGCGAGCAGTACTTC
CASSSGREGEQYF
>TRBJ2-1|-|-|TRBV7-2
TGTGCCAGCAGCTTAAGGGGTCTCGAGCAGTTCTTC
CASSLRGLEQFF
>TRBJ2-2|-|-|TRBV7-8
TGTGCCAGCAGCTTAGCAGTCTCGAGAGCACCCGGGGAGCTGTTTTTT
CASSLAVSRAPGELFF
>TRBJ1-2|-|-|TRBV27
TGTGCCAGCAGTTACGGACTGTCCTATGGCTACACCTTC
CASSYGLSYGYTF
>TRBJ2-7|-|-|TRBV11-2
TGTGCCAGCAGCGATACGGGACAAACAAAATACGAGCAGTACTTC
CASSDTGQTKYEQYF
>TRBJ1-6|-|-|TRBV7-8
TGTGCCAGCAGCACAGGGTCGGTGGTCTATAATTCACCCCTCCACTTT
CASSTGSVVYNSPLHF
>TRBJ1-2|TRBD1|-|TRBV11-3
TGTGCCAGCAGCCCGGGACAGGGGATCTATGGCTACACCTTC
CASSPGQGIYGYTF
>TRBJ2-3|TRBD2|-|TRBV6-5
TGTGCCAGCAGTTATTCTAGCGGGAAGGGAGATACGCAGTATTTT
CASSYSSGKGDTQYF
>TRBJ1-1|-|-|TRBV7-2
TGTGCCAGCAGCTCCCTTGGGCAGTGGGCTACTGAAGCTTTCTTT
CASSSLGQWATEAFF
>TRBJ1-3|TRBD1|-|TRBV12-5
TGTGCTAGTGGTTTGCTAGGACAGGGCTACTTCTCTGGAAACACCATATATTTT
CASGLLGQGYFSGNTIYF
>TRBJ1-2|-|-|TRBV6-1
TGTGCCAGCAGTGAAGAAGGGGGGGTTAACTATGGCTACACCTTC
CASSEEGGVNYGYTF
>TRBJ2-4|TRBD1|-|TRBV6-6
TGTGCCAGCACCGCAGGGGGTCTGCTAGCCAAAAACATTCAGTACTTC
CASTAGGLLAKNIQYF
>TRBJ1-4|-|-|TRBV7-9
TGTGCCAGCAGCTCGGGGGACCTCAAGGGAGAAAAACTGTTTTTT
CASSSGDLKGEKLFF
>TRBJ1-5|-|-|TRBV18
TGTGCCAGCTCACCAGTCGAACGCGGGGCGGAGGCCCAGCATTTT
CASSPVERGAEAQHF
>TRBJ1-2|-|once|TRBV27
TGTGCCAGCAGTCCTTCAATCTACCACTATGGCTACACCTTC
CASSPSIYHYGYTF
>TRBJ2-5|-|-|TRBV5-1
TGCGCCAGCAACTCTGGAGGGACAGAGACCCAGTACTTC
CASNSGGTETQYF
>TRBJ2-7|-|-|TRBV4-1
TGCGCCAGCAGCCAAGAATATTGGGCGGGAAGGTCCTACGAGCAGTACTTC
CASSQEYWAGRSYEQYF